There are many counts of the clone carrying this T cell receptor (beta chain). Preparing the TCRbeta library involved the use of unique molecular identifiers. TCRdb reprocessed the PCR reads with MiXCR, giving one entry per CDR3 protein. Of about 72,000 distinct CDR3 sequences in the sample, 7% to 8% were seen once. Germline V gene data show CDR1 as SGHTA and CDR2 as FQGNSA. V was pared by 5 bases and J by 3 bases, with 6 bases of the junction left unmatched. This CDR3 comprises 15 residues. The sample is drawn from a study of T-cell reconstitution after alpha-beta-depleted transplantation in children.

This chain uses TRBV7-2 with TRBJ2-2, with TRBD1 identical over 7 bases. The sequences come from PBMCs from the stem cell graft donor, collected from the stem cell graft. The sequence was obtained from a human donor who donated a stem cell graft to a child with acute lymphoblastic leukemia. CDR3 sequence: CASSRDRVDTGELFF. The CDR3, as DNA: TGTGCCAGCAGCCGAGACAGGGTCGACACCGGGGAGCTGTTTTTT.